A selection of T cell receptor beta chains follows, all from one sample in a study of blood T cell repertoires in COVID-19. The assay was immunoSEQ multiplex PCR, and TCRdb's table has in-frame clones only and misses some. The table has around 110,000 clones, just under 85% seen once; the top ten hold over 6%. Source material: peripheral blood. The receptor set was obtained from a man between 65 and 85 years old with active or convalescent COVID-19. Each CDR3 is given with its conserved first and last residue.

j_gene	v_gene	CDR3aa
TRBJ1-2	TRBV18	CASSPGRINYGYTF
TRBJ2-3	TRBV7-9	CASVGLVSTDTQYF
TRBJ2-5	TRBV7-2	CASSLGSLIRETQYF
TRBJ2-2	TRBV27	CASSTTGYFRNTGELFF
TRBJ2-5	TRBV6-5	CASRVTGLQETQYF
TRBJ1-3	TRBV19	CASSSAAPSGNTIYF
TRBJ1-3	TRBV19	CASSSTGLGGNTIYF
TRBJ2-7	TRBV28	CASSLASSGRNEQYF
TRBJ2-3	TRBV6-6	CASSFRQRTDTQYF
TRBJ2-3	TRBV11-3	CASSFLAVGTDTQYF
TRBJ2-1	TRBV6-6	CASSRLAGLYNEQFF
TRBJ1-1	TRBV7-9	CASSLETGWNTEAFF
TRBJ1-2	TRBV6-1	CASSEARGDRPYGYTF
TRBJ2-2	TRBV15	CATSREGLAITGELFF
TRBJ1-6	TRBV5-1	CASSLGTANSPLHF
TRBJ2-7	TRBV5-1	CASSLVPSAREQYF
TRBJ1-2	TRBV3-1/TRBV3-2	CASSQDNRWGHGYTF
TRBJ1-1	TRBV5-4	CASSAPGQGGTEAFF
TRBJ2-1	TRBV7-2	CASSLSNRGGAGEQFF
TRBJ1-4	TRBV10-3	CAISRDTGPNEKLFF
TRBJ2-7	TRBV6-5	CASSYGQGAPYEQYF
TRBJ2-1	TRBV24-1	CATSDPSPGLGYNEQFF
TRBJ2-2	TRBV4-3	CASSQDHGGTNTGELFF
TRBJ2-2	TRBV16	CASSSGTGGIGELFF
TRBJ2-7	TRBV7-2	CASSLRRDGEQYF
TRBJ2-3	TRBV10-3	CAISESGQAGDTQYF
TRBJ2-5	TRBV18	CASSPTASGEETQYF
TRBJ1-3	TRBV28	CASSLLVPEDSGNTIYF
TRBJ1-3	TRBV7-2	CASSLGPDRVGNTIYF
TRBJ1-4	TRBV28	CASSPRGGYNEKLFF
TRBJ2-7	TRBV3-1/TRBV3-2	CASSQGLAGWEQYF
TRBJ1-1	TRBV7-6	CASSLVGNSEAFF
TRBJ1-2	TRBV15	CATSRDFVEGIGYTF
TRBJ2-2	TRBV6-2/TRBV6-3	CASSGDRGTGELFF
TRBJ1-2	TRBV5-5	CASSRTETDYGYTF
TRBJ2-1	TRBV6-5	CASSTGTSGTNEQFF
TRBJ2-3	TRBV9	CASSVVGLALADTQYF
TRBJ1-4	TRBV19	CASSISATNEKLFF
TRBJ2-5	TRBV5-1	CASSLGQQETQYF
TRBJ2-7	TRBV5-4	CASRHGTRPHEQYF
TRBJ2-1	TRBV5-5	CASSTASLTSNYNEQFF
TRBJ1-3	TRBV29-1	CSVEGLGNTIYF
TRBJ1-2	TRBV12-3/TRBV12-4	CASSSSAADGYTF
TRBJ1-5	TRBV7-2	CASSPVSGNQPQHF
TRBJ2-1	TRBV5-1	CASSSTAGDRYNEQFF
TRBJ1-1	TRBV7-9	CASSLVQGTEAFF
TRBJ2-1	TRBV11-3	CASSWPGLAGGEQFF
TRBJ1-4	TRBV7-9	CASSSPSEKLFF
TRBJ2-2	TRBV28	CATRTGPTNTGELFF
TRBJ2-2	TRBV4-1	CASSQDTGTGELFF
TRBJ2-2	TRBV10-3	CAIRPSGTITGELFF